This T cell receptor beta chain was sequenced during a study of blood T cell repertoires in COVID-19 (dated by TCRdb to 2020 to 2021). For the wider study: Samples covering the acute and convalescent phases of COVID-19 were provided by collaborators in the United States, Italy and Spain. The prospective study material was composed of cDNA or gDNA derived from T cells, B-cell-depleted T cells, or PBMCs. Subjects who had been exposed to COVID-19, were actively infected with it, or had recovered from it provided the deeply sampled blood TCRbeta repertoires that made up the dataset. A freely available public database, intended as a resource for researchers studying the immune response to SARS-CoV-2, is where the repertoires were released. The samples were drawn from two sources: the first 160 participants of the ongoing ImmuneRACE study, and 950 to 1,500 subjects contributed by 6 global collaborators. Sample metadata almost always included a de-identified subject ID, COVID-19 status, age in years and sex. Where available, HLA class I and class II types were taken from metadata supplied by the sample provider and were not determined by assay-based typing. Study-wide findings and limitations: How much clinical and demographic metadata was included differed by source and by participant, and the metadata was provided uncurated.

From V the trimming removes 5 bases and from J it removes 5 bases, while the gene matches leave 4 bases of the junction unaccounted for. Via the germline V gene, CDR1 is SGHNT and CDR2 YENEEA. The CDR3 runs 15 amino acids, cysteine and phenylalanine included. The sequence is cut down to CDR3 DNA, 45 bases in frame from base 1. One collaborating source in Seattle enrolled patients during active infection and followed them longitudinally through the course of disease. The collaborating institutions used their own protocols to collect whole blood in K2EDTA tubes. Collaborator samples were shipped for TCRbeta analysis as frozen whole blood, isolated PBMCs, or DNA extracted from either sample type. The immunoSEQ Assay, a bias-controlled multiplex PCR, was used to amplify TCRbeta CDR3 regions from genomic DNA. The study's own analysis went as follows. Nucleated cell counts per sample were estimated from amplification of reference gene primers within the assay. To quantify the absolute abundance of each unique TCRbeta CDR3 rearrangement, sequence reads were collapsed and filtered. For each sample, productive Simpson clonality was calculated as the square root of Simpson's diversity index across productive rearrangements. Held by TCRdb, this immuneACCESS table contains in-frame sequences only and omits some clones. Under half of the omission traces to an unresolved V gene where checked; the cause of the rest is unknown. Clone size and the V and J calls come from that table; the DNA yielded D and trimming. In this sample the table shows 200,000 or so clones, 75% to 85% of which occur a single time. The top ten clones comprise approximately 12% of the sample.

Points on this clone: The specificity of this receptor is unknown. There are no base qualities to consult, and no much larger clone falls within one base.

The sequence came from an elderly woman with COVID-19, enrolled during active disease. The chain couples TRBV11-3 to TRBJ2-1; TRBD2 lines up with 12 middle nucleotides. The specimen sequenced was peripheral blood. The sequenced DNA: TGTGCCAGCAGCCCTCGGACTAGCGGGGACAATGAGCAGTTCTTC. This sequence encodes CASSPRTSGDNEQFF.